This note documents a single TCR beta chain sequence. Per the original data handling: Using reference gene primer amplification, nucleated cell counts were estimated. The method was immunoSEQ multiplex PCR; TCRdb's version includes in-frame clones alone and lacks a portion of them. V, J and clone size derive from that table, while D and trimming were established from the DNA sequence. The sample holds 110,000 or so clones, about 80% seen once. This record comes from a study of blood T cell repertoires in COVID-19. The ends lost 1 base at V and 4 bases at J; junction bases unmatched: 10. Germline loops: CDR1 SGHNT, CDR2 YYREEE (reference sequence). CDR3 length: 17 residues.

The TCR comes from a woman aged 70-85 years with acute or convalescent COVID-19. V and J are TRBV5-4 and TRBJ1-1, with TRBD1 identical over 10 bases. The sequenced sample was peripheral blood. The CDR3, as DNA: TGTGCCAGCAGCTTGTCCGGGACAGGGGTAAGGGGCACTGAAGCTTTCTTT. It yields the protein CASSLSGTGVRGTEAFF.